The sequence of this TCR beta chain was determined in a study of OX40 agonist ivuxolimab in advanced cancers. Study findings and constraints: Relative to CD4+, CD8+ T cells held more expanded clones on average.

A note on this clone: The antigen is undetermined.

Germline V gene sequence: CDR1 SGHRS, CDR2 YFSETQ. The length of the CDR3 is 16 residues. Trimming took 5 bases from V and 0 from J, leaving 15 bases between them. Sequencing was performed with immunoSEQ multiplex PCR; in TCRdb, only in-frame clones are kept and a portion is missing. The sample has over 50,000 clones, approximately 91% seen once. Sequenced here: CD4+ or CD8+ T cells sorted from blood, sampled in a trial of the OX40 agonist ivuxolimab. This chain joins TRBV5-1 and TRBJ2-4; no clear D gene. This clonotype was sampled from an adult with an advanced solid tumor such as melanoma, head and neck, liver or kidney cancer. The CDR3 protein is CASRADGFLAKNIQYF. The DNA of the CDR3 is TGCGCCAGCAGGGCCGACGGGTTTCTAGCCAAAAACATTCAGTACTTC.